The sample holds many counts of the clone carrying this T cell receptor (beta chain). Antigen: not known. Molecular barcoding with unique molecular identifiers was used for the TCRbeta library. TCRdb independently ran MiXCR on the PCR reads; one entry per CDR3 protein. The repertoire includes under 4,500 distinct CDR3 sequences, less than 20% of them detected once, and around 43% sits in the top ten. The entry originates in a study of T-cell reconstitution after alpha-beta-depleted transplantation in children. Findings and caveats of the study: Where alpha-beta T cells came from about two months after transplant was reportedly several hundred expanded graft clones. After one year, T-cell counts and TCRbeta diversity mostly came from new T cells. Surviving recipient cells, namely T cells and thymic progenitors, were the source of high day-60 TCRbeta diversity in some patients.

The specimen comprised PBMCs, mostly from graft donor cells, sampled 180 days after TCRalphabeta/CD19-depleted stem cell transplant. This sequence was found in a male patient aged 2 to 10 who had a stem cell transplant for acute lymphoblastic leukemia, so the T cells may come from the graft donor.

The CDR3 nucleotides are TGTGCCAGCAGTTCGCTATCGGACGGTATTGAAGCTTTCTTT. Protein product: CASSSLSDGIEAFF. This chain joins TRBV12-3 or TRBV12-4 and TRBJ1-1; D is ambiguous. The ends were cut back, 4 bases at V and 7 bases at J, with 16 bases in the middle. The CDR3 spans 14 residues.